The T cell receptor (beta chain) described here comes from a study of control samples from healthy donors and cancer patients. Data came from immunoSEQ multiplex PCR; TCRdb stores just in-frame clones and leaves some out. The table shows 140,000 to 150,000 clones, with around nine tenths occurring only once. The germline CDR1 and CDR2 sequences are MNHEY and SVGEGT. This CDR3 has 13 amino acids. V lost 5 bases, J lost 6 bases, and 6 bases stayed unmatched. The material sequenced was blood. The source of this sequence is a man aged 30 to 39 in good health. V is TRBV6-2 or TRBV6-3 and J is TRBJ2-7, with 8 positions matching TRBD1. CDR3 bases: TGTGCCAGCAGTACTGCGACAGGGGCCGAGCAGTACTTC. This codes for CASSTATGAEQYF.